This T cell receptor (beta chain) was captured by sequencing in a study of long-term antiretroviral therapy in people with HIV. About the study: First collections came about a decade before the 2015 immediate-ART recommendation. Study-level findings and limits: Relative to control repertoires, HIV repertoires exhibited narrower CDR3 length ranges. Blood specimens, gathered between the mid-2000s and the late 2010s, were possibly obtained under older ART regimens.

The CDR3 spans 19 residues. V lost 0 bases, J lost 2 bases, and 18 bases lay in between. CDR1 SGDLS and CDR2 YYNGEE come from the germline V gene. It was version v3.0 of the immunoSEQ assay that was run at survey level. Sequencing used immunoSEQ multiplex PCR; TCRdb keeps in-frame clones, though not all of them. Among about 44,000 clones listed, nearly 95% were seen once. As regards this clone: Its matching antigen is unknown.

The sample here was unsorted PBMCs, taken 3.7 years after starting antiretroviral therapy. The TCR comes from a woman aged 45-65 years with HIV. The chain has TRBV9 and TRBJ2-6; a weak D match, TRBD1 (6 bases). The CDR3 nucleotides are TGTGCCAGCAGCGTAGGAGGCAGGGGAACTCTACCTGGGGCCAACGTCCTGACTTTC. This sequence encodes CASSVGGRGTLPGANVLTF.